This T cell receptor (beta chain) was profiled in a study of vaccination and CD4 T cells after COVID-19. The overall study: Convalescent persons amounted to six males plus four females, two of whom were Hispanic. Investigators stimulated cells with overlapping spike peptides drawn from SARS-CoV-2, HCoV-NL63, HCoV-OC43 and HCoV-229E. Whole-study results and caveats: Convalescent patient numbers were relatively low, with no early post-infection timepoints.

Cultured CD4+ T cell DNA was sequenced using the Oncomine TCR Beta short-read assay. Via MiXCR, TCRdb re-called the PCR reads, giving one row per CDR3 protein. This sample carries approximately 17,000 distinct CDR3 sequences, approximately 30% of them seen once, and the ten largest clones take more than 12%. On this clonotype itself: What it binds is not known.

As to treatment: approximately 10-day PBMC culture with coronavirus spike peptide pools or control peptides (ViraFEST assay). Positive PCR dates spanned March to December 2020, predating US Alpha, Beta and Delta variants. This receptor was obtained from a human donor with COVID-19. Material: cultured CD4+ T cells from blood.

The CDR3 nucleotides are TGCAGTGCTAGAAGCCCCCAGGGATCGAACACCGGGGAGCTGTTTTTT. It encodes CSARSPQGSNTGELFF. The J gene is TRBJ2-2, the V gene TRBV20-1, with a possible D match to TRBD1 (5 bases). Trimming took 2 bases from V and 0 from J, leaving 13 bases between them. The CDR3 runs 16 residues. The germline CDR1 and CDR2 sequences are DFQATT and SNEGSKA (reference sequence).